This T cell receptor beta chain was observed in a study of shared clonotypes between healthy human individuals. The wider study: Sampling drew on donors who were two women and three men aged 18 to 49.

Germline values: CDR1 SEHNR, CDR2 FQNEAQ (reference sequence). V dropped 4 bases and J dropped 5 bases, with 15 bases sitting between them. The CDR3 covers 14 residues. Only CD45RO-negative cells positively selected for CCR7 counted as naive CD8 cells, so terminally differentiated effector memory CD45RA+ cells were excluded. Libraries were prepared by immunoSEQ multiplex PCR; TCRdb keeps only in-frame clonotypes and omits some of them. The table includes approximately 2,000,000 clones, 90% to 95% detected once. Specimen: naive CD8+ T cells from PBMCs. The chain is built from TRBV7-9 and TRBJ2-7; D is ambiguous. The sequence came from a man between 18 and 35 years old in good health. Some clones in this sample may be carry-over from other donors' samples. CDR3 sequence reads: CASSSLSASHEQYF. DNA of the CDR3: TGTGCCAGCAGCTCTTTAAGCGCTTCCCACGAGCAGTACTTC.